The T cell receptor beta chain described here comes from a study of immune evolution from preneoplasia to lung adenocarcinoma. Findings of the study overall: From normal lung to invasive adenocarcinoma, top clone frequencies appeared to decrease. Later-stage lesions appeared to have more T cells, more diversity, less clonality.

Points on this clone: Its antigen is as yet unknown.

The V gene's germline CDR1 is WNHNN and CDR2 SYGVQD (reference sequence). The CDR3 loop spans 16 amino acids. The V gene end was trimmed by 3 bases and the J gene end by 5 bases; junction bases not matched to a gene: 11. H&E slides confirmed each diagnosis, reviewed by two pathologists independently. Clones were read by immunoSEQ multiplex PCR, and TCRdb kept only the in-frame ones, dropping some. Of 3,500 to 4,500 clones detected, roughly 75% appear once; the ten largest clones hold more than 13%. The receptor was isolated from a person aged 60-80 years with lung adenocarcinoma. V and J are TRBV10-1 and TRBJ2-5; 8 nucleotides align to TRBD2. Sequencing was carried out using FFPE adjacent normal lung tissue. CDR3 protein: CASSEGGLGARETQYF. The CDR3 DNA reads as TGCGCCAGCAGTGAAGGGGGACTAGGGGCTAGGGAGACCCAGTACTTC.